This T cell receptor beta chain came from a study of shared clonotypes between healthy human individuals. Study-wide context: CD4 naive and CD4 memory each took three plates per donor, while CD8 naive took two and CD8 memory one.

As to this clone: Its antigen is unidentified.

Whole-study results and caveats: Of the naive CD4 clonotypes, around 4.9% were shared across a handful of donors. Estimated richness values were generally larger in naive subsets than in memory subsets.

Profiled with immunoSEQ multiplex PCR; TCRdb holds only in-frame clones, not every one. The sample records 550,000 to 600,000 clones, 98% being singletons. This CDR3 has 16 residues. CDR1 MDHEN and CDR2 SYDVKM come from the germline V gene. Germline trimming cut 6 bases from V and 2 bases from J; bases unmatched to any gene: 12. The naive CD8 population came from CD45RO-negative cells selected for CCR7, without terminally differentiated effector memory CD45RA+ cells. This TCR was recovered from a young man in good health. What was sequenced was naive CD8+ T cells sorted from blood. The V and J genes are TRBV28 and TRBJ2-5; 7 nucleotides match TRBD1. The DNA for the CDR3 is TGTGCCAGCAGCCCGCGGACCGGGACAGCGCAAGAGACCCAGTACTTC. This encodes CASSPRTGTAQETQYF.